This T cell receptor beta chain came from a study of blood T cell repertoires in COVID-19. Background on the study: The study drew acute and convalescent COVID-19 samples from the United States, Italy and Spain. Sources were T cells, B-cell-depleted T cells, or PBMCs; the material itself was cDNA or gDNA.

The J segment lost 2 bases and the V segment lost 2 bases, leaving 2 bases of the junction unmatched. The CDR3 runs to 14 residues. The germline V gene has CDR1 LGHDT and CDR2 YNNKEL (reference sequence). In the original workflow: Amplification of reference gene primers was used by the study to estimate nucleated cell counts. This table comes from immunoSEQ multiplex PCR, and its TCRdb copy is limited to in-frame clones, with some not included. V, J and clone size were drawn from that table, and D and trimming were deduced from the DNA. Of 200,000 to 250,000 clones listed, 82% are singletons. The Seattle patients, enrolled during active infection, were followed longitudinally.

The sequencing input was peripheral blood. The TCR sequence derives from a woman aged 80 or over with COVID-19, enrolled during active disease. The chain combines TRBV3-1 (or the pseudogene TRBV3-2) with TRBJ2-7; 8 bases match TRBD2. CDR3 protein: CASSQLAGPYEQYF. In nucleotides, the CDR3 is TGTGCCAGCAGCCAACTAGCGGGCCCCTACGAGCAGTACTTC.